Given below is one T cell receptor (beta chain) in context. What it recognizes is unknown. The sample belongs to a study of cytomegalovirus exposure and HLA in healthy donors. Study-level points and caveats: Later work found most CMV-associated TCR beta chains apparently HLA-restricted. The study designated 150 to 200 TCR beta chains cytomegalovirus-associated. Most TCRs appeared rarely, but some public TCRs recurred in many donors.

The PCR was carried out with 60 Vbeta primers and 13 Jbeta primers. Libraries were prepared by immunoSEQ multiplex PCR; TCRdb keeps only in-frame clonotypes and omits some of them. The repertoire includes about 42,000 clones, approximately 52% of them detected once, and 12% sits in the top ten. Nominally healthy donors provided the samples, though records likely missed some immune exposures. Material for sequencing was PBMCs. This clonotype was obtained from a human donor in good health.

CDR3 DNA: TGTGCCAGCGGCAACCCCTACGAGCAGTACTTC. It translates to CASGNPYEQYF. V and J are TRBV2 and TRBJ2-7, with D uncertain. The CDR3 is 11 amino acids. Between the trimmed V and J ends, which lost 8 bases and 2 bases, there was a span of 7 bases. Germline V gene sequence: CDR1 SNHLY, CDR2 FYNNEI.